This TCR beta chain comes out of a study of T cell repertoires in cytomegalovirus infection. Whole-study results and caveats: Dominant in the ex vivo response were TCR beta clonotypes restricted by HLA-C and specific for CMV.

In its sample, this clonotype was seen many times. Its antigen is unidentified. One entry per CDR3 protein, called by TCRdb with MiXCR from the reads. Among some 390,000 distinct CDR3 sequences listed, around a sixth were seen once. The germline CDR1 and CDR2 sequences are SGHAT and FQNNGV. This CDR3 region has 14 residues. V was cut by 7 bases and J by 3 bases, with 16 bases left in between. The chain is built from TRBV11-2 and TRBJ2-7; weak D call: TRBD2 (5 bases). This receptor was taken from a human donor in good health (CMV status not recorded). Some clones in this sample may be carry-over from other donors' samples. Input material: PBMCs. For the CDR3, the DNA is TGTGCCAGCACTTGGGCGGGTTCCTTCTACGAGCAGTACTTC. It is translated as CASTWAGSFYEQYF.